The 19 T cell receptor beta chains presented below share a single source sample, sequenced in a study of blood T cell repertoires in COVID-19. The data were produced by immunoSEQ multiplex PCR, yet TCRdb's version contains in-frame clones alone and is incomplete. This sample has about 380,000 clones; about 90% occur once, and the top ten carry 2.5% to 3.5%. The sequencing input was PBMCs or T cells enriched from blood (not recorded which). The receptors here all came from a woman aged 25 to 45 who had recovered from COVID-19.

This clone was seen a single time. V and J are TRBV29-1 and TRBJ2-1, with 7 bases matching TRBD2. V trimming: 4 bases; J trimming: 3 bases; junction bases outside the gene matches: 15. Germline assignment: CDR1 SQVTM and CDR2 ANQGSEA. There are 17 residues in the CDR3. CDR3 loop: CSVGGGRGPAHYNEQFF. In DNA form, the CDR3 reads TGCAGCGTTGGGGGGGGTCGCGGACCAGCACACTACAATGAGCAGTTCTTC.

To note about this clone: The junction and the germline gene differ at one end; a read error may be behind it. The J gene is TRBJ1-1, the V gene TRBV10-3; 7 bases agree with TRBD1. Germline values: CDR1 ENHRY, CDR2 SYGVKD. This CDR3 has 12 residues. CDR3 DNA sequence: TGTGCCGTCAGGACAGGGAACACTGAAGCTTTCTTT. Encoded protein: CAVRTGNTEAFF.

This clone turned up a few times. The gene calls are TRBV3-1 (or the pseudogene TRBV3-2) and TRBJ1-1, with D unresolved. Trimming removed 6 bases at V and 5 bases at J, with 4 bases between. CDR3 length: 10 residues. Germline CDR1 reads LGHDT; CDR2 reads YNNKEL (reference sequence). CDR3 protein: CASSKTEAFF. CDR3 sequence (DNA): TGTGCCAGCAGTAAAACTGAAGCTTTCTTT.

This clone has just one count. The gene calls are TRBV19 and TRBJ1-4; 9 positions agree with TRBD1. Germline-derived CDR1 and CDR2 are LNHDA and SQIVND (reference sequence). Trimming cost V 3 bases and J 3 bases; bases outside gene matches: 8. This CDR3 has 17 amino acids. Written as DNA, the CDR3 is TGTGCCAGTAGTATCTCGGGACAGGGAGGTCCTAATGAAAAACTGTTTTTT. Protein: CASSISGQGGPNEKLFF. Full variable domain (remainder filled in from reference TRBV19 and TRBJ1-4): DGGITQSPKYLFRKEGQNVTLSCEQNLNHDAMYWYRQDPGQGLRLIYYSQIVNDFQKGDIAEGYSVSREKKESFPLTVTSAQKNPTAFYLCASSISGQGGPNEKLFFGSGTQLSVL.

The chain has TRBV9 and TRBJ2-3; 9 bases match TRBD1. The V gene end was trimmed by 4 bases and the J gene end by 3 bases; junction bases not matched to a gene: 18. Germline CDR1 and CDR2: SGDLS and YYNGEE. This CDR3 is built from 19 residues. The CDR3 bases are TGTGCCAGCAGCCCCTCGAACCAGGGTAACAGGGGGCGTACAGATACGCAGTATTTT. This gives the protein CASSPSNQGNRGRTDTQYF.

This sequence joins TRBV18 and TRBJ2-7; 15 bases fit TRBD2. Germline loops: CDR1 KGHSH, CDR2 LQKENI. The V and J ends lost 3 bases and 4 bases, in that order; junction bases with no gene match: 10. CDR3 length: 18 amino acids. The CDR3, as DNA: TGTGCCAGCTCACCCCCCGGACTAGCGGGGGGGTCAACGTACGAGCAGTACTTC. Protein sequence: CASSPPGLAGGSTYEQYF.

The CDR3 sequence is CASSFLDNYNEQFF. The CDR3 DNA follows: TGTGCCAGCAGCTTCCTCGACAACTACAATGAGCAGTTCTTC. The genes are TRBV11-2 and TRBJ2-1; D gene ambiguous. Germline-derived CDR1 and CDR2 are SGHAT and FQNNGV. The CDR3 consists of 14 residues. Trimming removed 3 bases at V and 3 bases at J, with 9 bases between.

This chain joins TRBV5-5 and TRBJ2-7, with 8 bases that match TRBD2. CDR1 is SGHKS, CDR2 YYEKEE, per germline (reference sequence). V was pared by 5 bases and J by 4 bases, with 11 bases of the junction left unmatched. The CDR3 contains 15 residues. CDR3 protein: CASSTQEREIYEQYF. The CDR3 DNA reads TGTGCCAGCAGTACGCAGGAGCGGGAGATTTACGAGCAGTACTTC.

The chain uses TRBV23-1 and TRBJ2-6, with TRBD1 as a possible D gene (5 bases). TRBV23-1 is an ORF; its function is uncertain. V was pared by 4 bases and J by 2 bases, with 15 bases between. The CDR3 is made up of 17 amino acids. CDR3 in amino acids: CASSRPWNRPGANVLTF. The CDR3 DNA reads as TGCGCCAGCAGTCGCCCCTGGAACAGGCCTGGGGCCAACGTCCTGACTTTC.

The chain links TRBV3-1 (or the pseudogene TRBV3-2) to TRBJ2-7, with TRBD1 matching 8 bases. V lost 3 bases, J lost 5 bases, and 6 bases stayed unmatched. This CDR3 is built from 14 residues. Germline V gene data show CDR1 as LGHDT and CDR2 as YNNKEL (reference sequence). The CDR3 loop reads CASSQTGDIDEQYF. The CDR3 DNA reads as TGTGCCAGCAGCCAGACAGGGGACATAGACGAGCAGTACTTC.

This clone was picked up one time. The rearrangement uses TRBV9 and TRBJ2-3, with D possibly matching TRBD2 (7 bases). Germline V gives CDR1 SGDLS, CDR2 YYNGEE. V was cut by 2 bases and J by 7 bases, with 20 bases left in between. The CDR3 runs to 16 residues. The CDR3 nucleotides read TGTGCCAGCAGCGTTGGGGGGGCCACAGCGGACCATACGCAGTATTTT. It is translated as CASSVGGATADHTQYF.

The V gene is TRBV5-1, the J gene TRBJ2-3; 13 bases map to TRBD2. CDR3 length: 17 residues. V shed 2 bases and J 0 bases; nucleotides not matched to a gene: 3. Looked up from germline, CDR1 is SGHRS and CDR2 is YFSETQ. The CDR3 sequence is CASSLQGLAGSTDTQYF. CDR3 nucleotide sequence: TGCGCCAGCAGCTTACAGGGACTAGCGGGAAGCACAGATACGCAGTATTTT.

The chain combines TRBV25-1 with TRBJ1-1; 7 bases agree with TRBD1. Per the germline V gene, CDR1 is MGHDK and CDR2 is SYGVNS. V shed 2 bases and J 6 bases; nucleotides not matched to a gene: 3. The CDR3 is 13 amino acids. The CDR3 DNA reads as TGTGCCAGCAGTGAAACAGGGGACCCTGAAGCTTTCTTT. It encodes CASSETGDPEAFF.

The V call is TRBV28, the J call TRBJ2-5, with 7 positions matching TRBD1. Per the germline V gene, CDR1 is MDHEN and CDR2 is SYDVKM. CDR3 length: 15 residues. V shed 4 bases, J shed 1 base, and the junction held 6 bases outside the gene matches. CDR3 DNA: TGTGCCAGCAGTTCGTGGACAGGCCGCCAAGAGACCCAGTACTTC. This sequence encodes CASSSWTGRQETQYF. Filled out from reference TRBV28 and TRBJ2-5, the complete variable domain reads DVKVTQSSRYLVKRTGEKVFLECVQDMDHENMFWYRQDPGLGLRLIYFSYDVKMKEKGDIPEGYSVSREKKERFSLILESASTNQTSMYLCASSSWTGRQETQYFGPGTRLLVL.

This clone occurred once. This chain uses TRBV6-5 with TRBJ2-7; TRBD1 matches 10 bases. Germline V gene data show CDR1 as MNHEY and CDR2 as SVGAGI. Trimming took 4 bases from V and 5 from J; bases not matched to a gene: 2. This CDR3 contains 13 residues. The CDR3 spells CASSWDRGDEQYF. The CDR3 DNA reads TGTGCCAGCAGTTGGGACAGGGGAGACGAGCAGTACTTC.

The chain recombines TRBV18 with TRBJ2-3, with D possibly being TRBD2 (6 bases). V was pared by 4 bases and J by 2 bases, with 10 bases between. The CDR3 length is 14 residues. Germline V gives CDR1 KGHSH, CDR2 LQKENI. CDR3 region: CASSRASVTDTQYF. The CDR3 bases are TGTGCCAGCTCACGGGCTAGCGTCACAGATACGCAGTATTTT. Drawing the rest from reference TRBV18 and TRBJ2-3, the complete variable domain is NAGVMQNPRHLVRRRGQEARLRCSPMKGHSHVYWYRQLPEEGLKFMVYLQKENIIDESGMPKERFSAEFPKEGPSILRIQQVVRGDSAAYFCASSRASVTDTQYFGPGTRLTVL.

The chain links TRBV19 to TRBJ2-7; a possible D gene is TRBD2 (5 bases). Trimming cost V 11 bases and J 7 bases, with 24 bases left between them. The CDR3 contains 14 residues. Germline V gives CDR1 LNHDA, CDR2 SQIVND (reference sequence). The CDR3: CAAGGSGLVQEQYF. The DNA for the CDR3 is TGTGCCGCTGGTGGGAGTGGGCTAGTCCAAGAGCAGTACTTC.

The chain couples TRBV11-2 to TRBJ2-7, with D maybe TRBD1 (6 bases). V lost 0 bases to trimming and J lost 3 bases, with 21 bases between them. The CDR3 extends over 18 amino acids. Germline CDR1 SGHAT, CDR2 FQNNGV. CDR3: CASSLDVWADRPNYEQYF. CDR3 nucleotides: TGTGCCAGCAGCTTAGATGTATGGGCCGACAGGCCCAACTACGAGCAGTACTTC.

CDR3 sequence: CASGLAEYNEQFF. DNA for the CDR3: TGTGCCAGCGGACTAGCGGAATACAATGAGCAGTTCTTC. The chain recombines TRBV2 with TRBJ2-1, with TRBD2 matching over 10 bases. CDR1 is SNHLY, CDR2 FYNNEI, per germline. Unmatched junction bases numbered 2, after V lost 8 bases and J lost 4 bases. The CDR3 contains 13 residues.